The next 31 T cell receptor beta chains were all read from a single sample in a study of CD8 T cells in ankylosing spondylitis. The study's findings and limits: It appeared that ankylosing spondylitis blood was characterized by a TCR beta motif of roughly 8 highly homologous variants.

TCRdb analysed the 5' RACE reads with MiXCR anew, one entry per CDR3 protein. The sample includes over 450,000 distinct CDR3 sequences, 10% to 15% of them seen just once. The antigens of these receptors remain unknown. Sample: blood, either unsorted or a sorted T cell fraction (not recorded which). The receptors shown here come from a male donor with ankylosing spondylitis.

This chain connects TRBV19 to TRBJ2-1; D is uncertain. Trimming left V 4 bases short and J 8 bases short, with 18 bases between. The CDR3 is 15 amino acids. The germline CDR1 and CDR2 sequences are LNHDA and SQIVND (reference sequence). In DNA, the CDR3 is TGTGCCAGTAGTACCCCGGCGGCTAGTAGGGATGAGCAGTTCTTC. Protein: CASSTPAASRDEQFF.

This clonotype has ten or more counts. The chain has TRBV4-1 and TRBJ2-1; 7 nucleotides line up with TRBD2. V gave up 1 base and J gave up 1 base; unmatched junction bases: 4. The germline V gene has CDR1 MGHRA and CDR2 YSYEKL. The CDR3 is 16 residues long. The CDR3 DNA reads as TGCGCCAGCAGCCAAGCCGGCGGGAGTTCCTACAATGAGCAGTTCTTC. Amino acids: CASSQAGGSSYNEQFF.

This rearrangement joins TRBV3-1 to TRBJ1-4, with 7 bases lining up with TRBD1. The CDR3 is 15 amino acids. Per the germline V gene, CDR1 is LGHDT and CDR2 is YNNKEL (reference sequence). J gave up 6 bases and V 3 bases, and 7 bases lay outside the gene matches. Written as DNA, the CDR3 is TGTGCCAGCAGCCAGCCGGGACAGTCTTATGAAAAACTGTTTTTT. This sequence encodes CASSQPGQSYEKLFF.

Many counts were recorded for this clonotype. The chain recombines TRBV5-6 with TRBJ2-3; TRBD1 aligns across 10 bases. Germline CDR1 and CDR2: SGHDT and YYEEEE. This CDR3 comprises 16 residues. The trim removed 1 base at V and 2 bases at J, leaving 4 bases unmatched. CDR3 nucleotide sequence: TGTGCCAGCAGCTTGTTCCGACAGGGGGCCACAGATACGCAGTATTTT. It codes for CASSLFRQGATDTQYF.

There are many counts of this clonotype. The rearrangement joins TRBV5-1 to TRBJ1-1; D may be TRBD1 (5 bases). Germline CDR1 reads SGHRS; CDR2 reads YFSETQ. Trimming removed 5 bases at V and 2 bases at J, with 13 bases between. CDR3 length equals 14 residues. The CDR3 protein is CASRLDQGNTEAFF. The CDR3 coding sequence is TGCGCCAGCAGGCTTGACCAGGGTAACACTGAAGCTTTCTTT.

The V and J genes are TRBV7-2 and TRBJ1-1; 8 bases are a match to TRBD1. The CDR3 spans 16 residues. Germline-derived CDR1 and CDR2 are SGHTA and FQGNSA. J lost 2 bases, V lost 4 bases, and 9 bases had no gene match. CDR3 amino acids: CASSSRTGPFNTEAFF. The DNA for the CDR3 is TGTGCCAGCAGCTCGAGGACAGGGCCTTTCAACACTGAAGCTTTCTTT.

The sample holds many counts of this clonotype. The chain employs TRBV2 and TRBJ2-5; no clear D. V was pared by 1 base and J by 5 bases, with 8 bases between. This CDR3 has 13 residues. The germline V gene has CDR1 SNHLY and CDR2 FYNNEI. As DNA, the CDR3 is TGTGCCAGCAGTGAAGACCTTGTGGAGACCCAGTACTTC. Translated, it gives CASSEDLVETQYF.

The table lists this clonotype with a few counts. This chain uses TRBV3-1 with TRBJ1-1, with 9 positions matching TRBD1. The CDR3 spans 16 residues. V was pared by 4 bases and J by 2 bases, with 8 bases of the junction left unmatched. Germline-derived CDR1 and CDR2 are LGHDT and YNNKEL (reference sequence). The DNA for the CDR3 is TGTGCCAGCAGCCCACGTCGGGGACAGGGAAACACTGAAGCTTTCTTT. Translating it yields CASSPRRGQGNTEAFF.

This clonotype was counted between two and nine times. This CDR3 reads CAISDVAGATGELFF. CDR3 DNA sequence: TGTGCCATCAGTGATGTAGCGGGAGCCACCGGGGAGCTGTTTTTT. The gene calls are TRBV10-3 and TRBJ2-2, with TRBD2 matching 9 bases. The CDR3 loop spans 15 amino acids. Germline V gives CDR1 ENHRY, CDR2 SYGVKD. J lost 4 bases, V lost 3 bases, and 3 bases had no gene match.

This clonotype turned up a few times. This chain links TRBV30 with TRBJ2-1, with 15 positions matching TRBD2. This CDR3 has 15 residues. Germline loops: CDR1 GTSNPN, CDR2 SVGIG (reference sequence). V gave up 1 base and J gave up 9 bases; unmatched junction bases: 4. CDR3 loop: CAWSGGLAGGGEQFF. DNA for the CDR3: TGTGCCTGGAGTGGGGGACTAGCGGGAGGAGGTGAGCAGTTCTTC. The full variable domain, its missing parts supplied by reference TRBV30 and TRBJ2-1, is SQTIHQWPATLVQPVGSPLSLECTVEGTSNPNLYWYRQAAGRGLQLLFYSVGIGQISSEVPQNLSASRPQDRQFILSSKKLLLSDSGFYLCAWSGGLAGGGEQFFGPGTRLTVL.

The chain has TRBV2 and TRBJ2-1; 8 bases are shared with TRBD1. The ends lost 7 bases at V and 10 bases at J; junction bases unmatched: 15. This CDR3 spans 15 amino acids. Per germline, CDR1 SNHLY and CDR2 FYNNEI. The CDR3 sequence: CASTWTGPNLGEQFF. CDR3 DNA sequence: TGTGCCAGCACATGGACAGGGCCTAACTTGGGGGAGCAGTTCTTC. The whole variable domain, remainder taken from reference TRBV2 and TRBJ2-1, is EPEVTQTPSHQVTQMGQEVILRCVPISNHLYFYWYRQILGQKVEFLVSFYNNEISEKSEIFDDQFSVERPDGSNFTLKIRSTKLEDSAMYFCASTWTGPNLGEQFFGPGTRLTVL.

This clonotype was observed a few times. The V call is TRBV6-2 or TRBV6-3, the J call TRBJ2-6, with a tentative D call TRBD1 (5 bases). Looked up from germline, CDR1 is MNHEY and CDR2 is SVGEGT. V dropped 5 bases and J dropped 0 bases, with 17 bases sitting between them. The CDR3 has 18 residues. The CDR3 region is CASSPSVGQLSGANVLTF. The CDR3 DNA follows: TGTGCCAGCAGTCCTTCAGTCGGACAACTCTCTGGGGCCAACGTCCTGACTTTC.

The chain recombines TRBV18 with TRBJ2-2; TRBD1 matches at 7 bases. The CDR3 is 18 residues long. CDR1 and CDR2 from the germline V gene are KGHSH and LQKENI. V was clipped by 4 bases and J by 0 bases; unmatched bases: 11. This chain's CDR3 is CASSRAGGQASNTGELFF. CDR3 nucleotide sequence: TGTGCCAGCTCACGGGCAGGCGGACAGGCGTCGAACACCGGGGAGCTGTTTTTT.

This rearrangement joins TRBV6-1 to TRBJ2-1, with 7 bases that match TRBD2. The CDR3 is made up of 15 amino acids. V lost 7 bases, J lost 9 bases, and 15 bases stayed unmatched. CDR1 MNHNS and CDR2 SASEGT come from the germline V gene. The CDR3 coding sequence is TGTGCCAGCAAGCGGGACGACCGACTAGCAGCTGAGCAGTTCTTC. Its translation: CASKRDDRLAAEQFF.

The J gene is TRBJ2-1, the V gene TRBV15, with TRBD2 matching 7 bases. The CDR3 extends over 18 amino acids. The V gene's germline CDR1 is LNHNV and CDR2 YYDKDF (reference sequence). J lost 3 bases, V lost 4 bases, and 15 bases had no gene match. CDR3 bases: TGTGCCACCAGCAAGGAAGGTCGAAGGCGGGAGTACTACAATGAGCAGTTCTTC. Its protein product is CATSKEGRRREYYNEQFF.

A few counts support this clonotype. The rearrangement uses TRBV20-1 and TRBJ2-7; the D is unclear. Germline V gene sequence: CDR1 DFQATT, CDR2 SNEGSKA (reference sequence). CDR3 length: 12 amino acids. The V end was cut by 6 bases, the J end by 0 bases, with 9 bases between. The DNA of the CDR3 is TGCAGTGCCTTCAAGAGCTCCTACGAGCAGTACTTC. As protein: CSAFKSSYEQYF.

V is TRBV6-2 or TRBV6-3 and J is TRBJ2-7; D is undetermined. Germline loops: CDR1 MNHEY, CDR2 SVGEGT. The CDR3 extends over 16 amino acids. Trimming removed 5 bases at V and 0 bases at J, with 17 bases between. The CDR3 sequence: CASSTGQLGGSYEQYF. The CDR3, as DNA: TGTGCCAGCAGTACTGGGCAGCTGGGTGGCTCCTACGAGCAGTACTTC.

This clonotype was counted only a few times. CDR3 amino acids: CASSKDRGRDGYTF. DNA of the CDR3: TGTGCCAGCAGCAAAGACAGGGGGCGCGACGGCTACACCTTC. This chain connects TRBV7-2 to TRBJ1-2, with TRBD1 matching over 10 bases. J was trimmed by 8 bases and V by 5 bases; bases with no gene match: 8. Germline V gene lookup returns CDR1 SGHTA and CDR2 FQGNSA. The CDR3 has 14 residues.

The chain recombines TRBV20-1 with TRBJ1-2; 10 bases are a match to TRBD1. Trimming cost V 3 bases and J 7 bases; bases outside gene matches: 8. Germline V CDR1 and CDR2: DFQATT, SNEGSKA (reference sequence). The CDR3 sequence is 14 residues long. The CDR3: CSARIGTGVGGYTF. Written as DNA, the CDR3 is TGCAGTGCTAGGATCGGGACAGGGGTTGGTGGCTACACCTTC.

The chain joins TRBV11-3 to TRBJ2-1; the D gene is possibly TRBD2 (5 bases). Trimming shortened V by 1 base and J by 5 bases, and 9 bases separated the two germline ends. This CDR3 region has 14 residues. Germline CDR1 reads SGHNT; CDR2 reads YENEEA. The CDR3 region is CASSLGGYDNEQFF. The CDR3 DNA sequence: TGTGCCAGCAGCTTAGGAGGGTATGACAATGAGCAGTTCTTC.

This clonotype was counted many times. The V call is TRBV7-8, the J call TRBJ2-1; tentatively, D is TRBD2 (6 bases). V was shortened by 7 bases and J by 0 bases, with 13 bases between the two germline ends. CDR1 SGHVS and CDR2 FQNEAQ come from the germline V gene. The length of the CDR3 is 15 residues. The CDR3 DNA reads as TGTGCCAGCAAATTGAGCGGGTTCTCCTACAATGAGCAGTTCTTC. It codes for CASKLSGFSYNEQFF.

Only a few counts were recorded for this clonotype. The CDR3 region has the DNA TGTGCCAGCAGCCAAGTCCCGGCAGGGGGCACTGAAGCTTTCTTT. The encoded protein is CASSQVPAGGTEAFF. This chain joins TRBV4-2 and TRBJ1-1, with 7 positions matching TRBD1. Germline values: CDR1 LGHNA, CDR2 YNFKEQ. This CDR3 contains 15 residues. The trim removed 1 base at V and 4 bases at J, leaving 6 bases unmatched.

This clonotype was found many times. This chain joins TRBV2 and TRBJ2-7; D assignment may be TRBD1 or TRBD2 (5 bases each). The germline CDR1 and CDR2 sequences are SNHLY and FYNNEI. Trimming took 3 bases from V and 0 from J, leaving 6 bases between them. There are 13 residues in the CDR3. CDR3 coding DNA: TGTGCCAGCAGTGAGGGGGTCTCCTACGAGCAGTACGTC. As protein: CASSEGVSYEQYV.

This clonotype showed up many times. The CDR3: CASSEHRTSGNEQFF. The CDR3 coding sequence is TGCGCCAGCAGCGAACACAGGACTAGCGGAAATGAGCAGTTCTTC. The chain has TRBV5-1 and TRBJ2-1, with 10 positions matching TRBD2. The length of the CDR3 is 15 residues. The V and J ends lost 4 bases and 7 bases, in that order; junction bases with no gene match: 8. CDR1 and CDR2 from the germline V gene are SGHRS and YFSETQ.

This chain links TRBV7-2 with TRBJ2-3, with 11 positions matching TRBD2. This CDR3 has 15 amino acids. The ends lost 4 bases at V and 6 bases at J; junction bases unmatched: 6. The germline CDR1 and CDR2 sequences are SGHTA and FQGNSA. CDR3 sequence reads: CASSSRTSGFDTQYF. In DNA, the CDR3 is TGTGCCAGCAGCTCCCGGACTAGCGGGTTCGATACGCAGTATTTT.

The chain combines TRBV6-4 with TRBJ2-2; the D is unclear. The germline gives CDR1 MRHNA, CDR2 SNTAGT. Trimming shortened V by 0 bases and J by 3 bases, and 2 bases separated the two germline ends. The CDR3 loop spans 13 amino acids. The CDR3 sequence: CASSDSDTGELFF. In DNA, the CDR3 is TGTGCCAGCAGTGACTCGGACACCGGGGAGCTGTTTTTT.

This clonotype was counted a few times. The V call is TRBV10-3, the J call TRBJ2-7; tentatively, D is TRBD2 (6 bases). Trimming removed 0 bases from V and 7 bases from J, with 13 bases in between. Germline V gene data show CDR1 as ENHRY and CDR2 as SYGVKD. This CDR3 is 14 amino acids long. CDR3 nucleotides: TGTGCCATCAGTGAGTCGGAGGGCCAGTCGGAGCAGTACGTC. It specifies CAISESEGQSEQYV.

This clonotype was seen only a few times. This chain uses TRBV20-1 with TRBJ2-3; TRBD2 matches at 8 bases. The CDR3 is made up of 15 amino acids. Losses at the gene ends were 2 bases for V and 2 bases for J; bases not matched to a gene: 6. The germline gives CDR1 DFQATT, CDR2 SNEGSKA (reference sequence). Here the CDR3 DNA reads TGCAGTGCTAGAAAGGGACTAGAGAACACAGATACGCAGTATTTT. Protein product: CSARKGLENTDTQYF.

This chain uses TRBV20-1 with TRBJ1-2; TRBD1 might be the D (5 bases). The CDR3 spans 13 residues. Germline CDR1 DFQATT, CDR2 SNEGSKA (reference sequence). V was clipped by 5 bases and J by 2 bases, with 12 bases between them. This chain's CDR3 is CSASLRGNYGYTF. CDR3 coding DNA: TGCAGTGCTTCTCTACGGGGGAACTATGGCTACACCTTC.

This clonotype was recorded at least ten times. CDR3 nucleotide sequence: TGTGCCACCAGTGGGACAGGGGGCGTTTCCCATGAGCAGTTCTTC. It yields the protein CATSGTGGVSHEQFF. The chain recombines TRBV24-1 with TRBJ2-1; 11 positions agree with TRBD1. There are 15 residues in the CDR3. V trimming: 5 bases; J trimming: 8 bases; junction bases outside the gene matches: 7. Per germline, CDR1 KGHDR and CDR2 SFDVKD.

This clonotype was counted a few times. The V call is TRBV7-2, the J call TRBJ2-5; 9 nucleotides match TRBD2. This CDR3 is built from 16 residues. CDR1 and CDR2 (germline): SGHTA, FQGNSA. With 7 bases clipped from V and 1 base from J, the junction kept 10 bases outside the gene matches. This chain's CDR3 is CASTNTERGVQETQYF. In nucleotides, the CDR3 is TGTGCCAGCACTAACACCGAGCGGGGGGTCCAAGAGACCCAGTACTTC.